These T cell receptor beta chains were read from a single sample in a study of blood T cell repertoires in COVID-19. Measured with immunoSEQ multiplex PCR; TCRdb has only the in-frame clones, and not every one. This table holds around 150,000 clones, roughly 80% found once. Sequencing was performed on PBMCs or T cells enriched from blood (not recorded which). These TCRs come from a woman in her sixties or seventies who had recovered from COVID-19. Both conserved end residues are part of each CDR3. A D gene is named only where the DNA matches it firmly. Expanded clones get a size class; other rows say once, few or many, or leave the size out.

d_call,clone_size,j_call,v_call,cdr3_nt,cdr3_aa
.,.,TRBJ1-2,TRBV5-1,TGCGCCAGCAGCTTGACACAAAACTATGGCTACACCTTC,CASSLTQNYGYTF
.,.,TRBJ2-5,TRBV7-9,TGTGCCAGCAGCGTAGCCCCAGGGGCCATCCAATCGGAGACCCAGTACTTC,CASSVAPGAIQSETQYF
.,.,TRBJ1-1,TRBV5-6,TGTGCCAGCAGCTCCTTGAAGGAGACTCTCTTT,CASSSLKETLF
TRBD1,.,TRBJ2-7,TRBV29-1,TGCAGCGTCCTAATGCCGGGACAGCAGCTTATGGAGCAGTACTTC,CSVLMPGQQLMEQYF
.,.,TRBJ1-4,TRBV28,TGTGCCAGCAGTCAGGTCCATGAAAAACTGTTTTTT,CASSQVHEKLFF
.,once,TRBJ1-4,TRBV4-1,TGCGCCAGCAGCCAGGAACCCCAGCGGGAAAAACTGTTTTTT,CASSQEPQREKLFF
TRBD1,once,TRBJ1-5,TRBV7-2,TGTGCCAGCAGCTTAGGACAGGGTACCGGCAATCAGCCCCAGCATTTT,CASSLGQGTGNQPQHF
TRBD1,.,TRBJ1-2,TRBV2,TGTGCCAGCAGGCCGACAGGGACCTATGGCTACACCTTC,CASRPTGTYGYTF
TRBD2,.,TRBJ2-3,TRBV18,TGTGCCAGCTCACCACCGAACAGCGGGGGGTCAGATACGCAGTATTTT,CASSPPNSGGSDTQYF
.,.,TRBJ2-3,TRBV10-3,TGTGCCATCAATCGGGGGTTACAAGATACGCAGTATTTT,CAINRGLQDTQYF
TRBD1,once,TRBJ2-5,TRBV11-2,TGTGCCAGCAGCTTATCAGACAGGGGGCTCCCCGGAGAGACCCAGTACTTC,CASSLSDRGLPGETQYF
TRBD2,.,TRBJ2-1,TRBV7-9,TGTGCCAGCAGCCTTCGACTAGCGGGGCAATACAATGAGCAGTTCTTC,CASSLRLAGQYNEQFF
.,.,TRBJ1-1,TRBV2,TGTGCCAGCAGTCTAGCCAGCGCCAGCTCCACTGAAGCTTTCTTT,CASSLASASSTEAFF
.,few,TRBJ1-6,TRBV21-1,TGTGCCAGCAGCAAAGTTGGGGTCCCGGGGGATTCACCCCTCCACTTT,CASSKVGVPGDSPLHF
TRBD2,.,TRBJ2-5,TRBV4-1,TGCGCCAGCAGCCAAGATCCCCTAGCGGGGGGCCAACAAGAGACCCAGTACTTC,CASSQDPLAGGQQETQYF
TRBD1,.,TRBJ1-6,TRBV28,TGTGCCAGCAGTTCCGGACAGGGCCGGAATTCACCCCTCCACTTT,CASSSGQGRNSPLHF
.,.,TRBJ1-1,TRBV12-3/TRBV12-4,TGTGCCAGCAGTTTCCTTTCGGGGACTGAAGCTTTCTTT,CASSFLSGTEAFF
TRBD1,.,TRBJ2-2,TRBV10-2,TGCGCCACACAAACAGGGGGCCTTGCGAACACCGGGGAGCTGTTTTTT,CATQTGGLANTGELFF
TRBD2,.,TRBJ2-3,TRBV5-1,TGCGCCAGCAGTTCTTTAGCGGGGGGGCCGACAGATACGCAGTATTTT,CASSSLAGGPTDTQYF
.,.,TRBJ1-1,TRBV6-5,TGTGCCAGCAGTTACTTACCGGAAACAGGGACTGAAGCTTTCTTT,CASSYLPETGTEAFF
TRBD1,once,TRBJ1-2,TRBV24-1,TGTGCCACCAGTGATACGGGACAGGGCTATGGCTACACCTTC,CATSDTGQGYGYTF
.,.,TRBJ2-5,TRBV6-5,TGTGCCAGCAGATTAGACAGAGAAGAGACCCAGTACTTC,CASRLDREETQYF
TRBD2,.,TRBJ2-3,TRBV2,TGTGCCAGCAAAGCGGGGGACTCCACAGATACGCAGTATTTT,CASKAGDSTDTQYF
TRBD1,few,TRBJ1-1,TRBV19,TGTGCCAGTAGTCGACAGGGACCCACTGAAGCTTTCTTT,CASSRQGPTEAFF
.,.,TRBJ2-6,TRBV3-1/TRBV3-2,TGTGCCAGCAGCCAAGATCTTGTTCCCTCTGGGGCCAACGTCCTGACTTTC,CASSQDLVPSGANVLTF
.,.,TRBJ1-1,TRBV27,TGTGCCAGCAGCGAGGTGGGGAGTAGCACTGAAGCTTTCTTT,CASSEVGSSTEAFF
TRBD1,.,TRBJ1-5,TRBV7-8,TGTGCCAGCAGCTCCGGGACAGGGGGCTACCTTGGGAATCAGCCCCAGCATTTT,CASSSGTGGYLGNQPQHF
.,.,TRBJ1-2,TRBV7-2,TGTGCCAGCAGCCCCATCCGGGACTATGGCTACACCTTC,CASSPIRDYGYTF
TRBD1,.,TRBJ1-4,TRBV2,TGTGCCAGCAAACAGACAGGGGCGGGTGCAACTAATGAAAAACTGTTTTTT,CASKQTGAGATNEKLFF
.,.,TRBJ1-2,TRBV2,TGTGCCAGCGAAGCGGGGTATGGCTACACCTTC,CASEAGYGYTF
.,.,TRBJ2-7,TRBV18,TGTGCCAGCTCACCTGGACACGGACCCTACGAGCAGTACTTC,CASSPGHGPYEQYF
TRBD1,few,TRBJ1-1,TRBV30,TGTGCCTGGAGTATGGGACAGTGGGCTTTCTTT,CAWSMGQWAFF
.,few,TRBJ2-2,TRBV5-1,TGCGCCAGCAGCCTAGACCCCACCGGGGAGCTGTTTTTT,CASSLDPTGELFF
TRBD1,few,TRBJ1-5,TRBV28,TGTGCCAGCAGGTCTCGACAGGGGGCCTTCAATCAGCCCCAGCATTTT,CASRSRQGAFNQPQHF
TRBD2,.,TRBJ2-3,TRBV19,TGTGCCAGTAGTATAAGACTCTCCGGACTAGAAAATACGCAGTATTTT,CASSIRLSGLENTQYF
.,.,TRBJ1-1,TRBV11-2,TGTGCCAGCAGCTTAGAAGGAGGGCCCACTGAAGCTTTCTTT,CASSLEGGPTEAFF
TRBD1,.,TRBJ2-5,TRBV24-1,TGTGCCACCAGTGATGAGGGCGGCAGGGGGGAGACCCAGTACTTC,CATSDEGGRGETQYF
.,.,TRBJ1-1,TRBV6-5,TGTGCCAGCAGTTACGACAGCATGAACACTGAAGCTTTCTTT,CASSYDSMNTEAFF
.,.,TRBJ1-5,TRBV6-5,TGTGCCAGCAGACCAGGGCCCTATAGCAATCAGCCCCAGCATTTT,CASRPGPYSNQPQHF
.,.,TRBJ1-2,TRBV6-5,TGTGCCAGCAGTAACCAGGGTACGGGCTATGGCTACACCTTC,CASSNQGTGYGYTF
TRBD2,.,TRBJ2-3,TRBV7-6,TGTGCCAGCAGAGCTCTTCAAACGGGGGGAAGCACAGATACGCAGTATTTT,CASRALQTGGSTDTQYF
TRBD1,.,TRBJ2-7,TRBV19,TGTGCCAGTAGTGCTGGGACAGGGGTCTCGGAGCAGTACTTC,CASSAGTGVSEQYF
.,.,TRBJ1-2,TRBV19,TGTGCCAGTAGTATACAGGACAGTCTCTATGGCTACACCTTC,CASSIQDSLYGYTF
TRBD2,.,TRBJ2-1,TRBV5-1,TGCGCCAGCAGCCGCGGGGGGGACACGGAGCAGTTCTTC,CASSRGGDTEQFF
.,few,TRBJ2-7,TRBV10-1,TGCGCCAGCAGCATGGACTGGGGAAGGGAGCAGTACTTC,CASSMDWGREQYF
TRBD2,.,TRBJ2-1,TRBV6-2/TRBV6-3,TGTGCCAGCAGTACGACTCTAGCGGGGTCCTACAATGAGCAGTTCTTC,CASSTTLAGSYNEQFF
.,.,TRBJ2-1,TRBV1,TGCACCAGCAGCCAAGCGTCGCGGGGGGGAGACAATGAGCAGTTCTTC,CTSSQASRGGDNEQFF
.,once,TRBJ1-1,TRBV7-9,TGTGCCAGCAGCCCGGGTCCGTACACTGAAGCTTTCTTT,CASSPGPYTEAFF
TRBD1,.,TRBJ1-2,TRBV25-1,TGTGCCAGCAGTGATCCCGACAGGGAGGATGTAGGTGGCTACACCTTC,CASSDPDREDVGGYTF
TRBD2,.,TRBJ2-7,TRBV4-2,TGTGCCAGCAGCCGAGGACTAGCAAACGAGCAGTACTTC,CASSRGLANEQYF
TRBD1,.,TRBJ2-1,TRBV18,TGTGCCAGCTCACCCTCCTTTAGGGCAGGGGGCTACAATGAGCAGTTCTTC,CASSPSFRAGGYNEQFF
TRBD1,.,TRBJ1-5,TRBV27,TGTGCCAGCAGTCCGGGGACAGGGGGCGATCAGCCCCAGCATTTT,CASSPGTGGDQPQHF
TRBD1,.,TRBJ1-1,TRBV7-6,TGTGCCAGCAGCCCAGGATATACAGGGGGCGCGAACACTGAAGCTTTCTTT,CASSPGYTGGANTEAFF
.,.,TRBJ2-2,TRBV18,TGTGCCAGCTCACAACAGGTTCCCGGGGAGCTGTTTTTT,CASSQQVPGELFF
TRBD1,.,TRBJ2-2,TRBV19,TGTGCCAGTAGTATGAAGACCAGGCGTCAGGGGGACGGGGAGCTGTTTTTT,CASSMKTRRQGDGELFF
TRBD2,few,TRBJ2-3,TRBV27,TGTGCCAGCAGTTTAGCGAGCGGGGGGGCCTCAGATACGCAGTATTTT,CASSLASGGASDTQYF
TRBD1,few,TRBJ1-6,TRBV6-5,TGTGCCAGCAGTTTTACAGGGGAATCACCCCTCCACTTT,CASSFTGESPLHF
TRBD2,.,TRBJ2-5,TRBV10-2,TGCGCCAGCACTCGGGGGGGAGCGGAGACCCAGTACTTC,CASTRGGAETQYF
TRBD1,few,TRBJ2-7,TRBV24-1,TGTGCCACCAGTGGAGGGGGCGCCTACGAGCAGTACTTC,CATSGGGAYEQYF